The clone carrying this T cell receptor (beta chain) has a handful of counts. Its antigen is as yet unknown. V was trimmed by 1 base and J by 0 bases, leaving 10 bases between them. Per germline, CDR1 MGHRA and CDR2 YSYEKL. The CDR3 covers 15 residues. TCRbeta library preparation incorporated unique molecular identifiers. One entry per CDR3 protein, called by TCRdb with MiXCR from the PCR reads. The data hold roughly 420,000 distinct CDR3 sequences, with around 15% observed a single time. The sample belongs to a study of T-cell reconstitution after alpha-beta-depleted transplantation in children. Study outcomes and limitations: The origin of high day-60 TCRbeta diversity in some patients lay in surviving recipient T cells and thymic progenitors. Newly made T cells mostly supplied T-cell counts and diversity one year after transplant. Several hundred expanded graft clones reportedly were the source of alpha-beta T cells about two months after transplant.

The sample consisted of PBMCs, mostly from graft donor cells, taken 360 days after TCRalphabeta/CD19-depleted stem cell transplant. This receptor was obtained from a boy under three years old who had a stem cell transplant for Wiskott-Aldrich syndrome, so the T cells may come from the graft donor. V is TRBV4-1 and J is TRBJ2-7, with a tentative D call TRBD1 (5 bases). CDR3 in amino acids: CASSQGTSSSYEQYF. The CDR3 DNA follows: TGCGCCAGCAGCCAAGGGACATCTAGCTCCTACGAGCAGTACTTC.